What follows is one T cell receptor beta chain and its context. PCR was performed using 60 Vbeta and 13 Jbeta primers. Clones were sequenced by immunoSEQ multiplex PCR, and TCRdb holds only the in-frame ones, with some missing. The sample yields some 150,000 clones, around 82% seen once. The entry originates in a study of cytomegalovirus exposure and HLA in healthy donors. Despite likely unrecorded immune exposures, the donors were nominally healthy at the time of sampling. The CDR3 consists of 13 residues. Germline CDR1 LNHDA, CDR2 SQIVND (reference sequence). Between the trimmed V and J ends, which lost 3 bases and 7 bases, there was a span of 10 bases.

The chain is built from TRBV19 and TRBJ2-1; maybe TRBD1 (5 bases). This clonotype was sampled from a man between 18 and 29 years old in good health and CMV-seropositive. The sequenced material came from PBMCs. The CDR3 sequence: CASSITRANEQFF. The CDR3 DNA is TGTGCCAGTAGTATCACCAGGGCGAATGAGCAGTTCTTC.